This TCR beta chain originates from a study of T cell responses to AZD1222 COVID-19 vaccine. Study results and caveats: Across spike, vaccine-associated CD4 TCRs were found, dominant at 160-218 and 743-854. Targets within unmutated variant regions were reportedly found for nearly half of spike-specific TCRs. White British donors predominated, females outnumbered males, and clonal diversity was possibly underestimated. Compared with day 0, the breadth and depth of the Spike-specific TCR repertoire rose significantly after two doses of AZD1222.

Trimming removed 2 bases from V and 5 bases from J, with 3 bases in between. The CDR3 extends over 11 amino acids. The data were produced by immunoSEQ multiplex PCR, yet TCRdb's version contains in-frame clones alone and is incomplete. The sample includes approximately 190,000 clones, about 93% of them seen just once. Turning to this clone: Its antigen is still unknown.

The chain carries TRBV12-3 or TRBV12-4 and TRBJ1-2; no firm D call. The clonotype comes from an adult who received the AZD1222 COVID-19 vaccine. The material sequenced was peripheral blood, taken 28 days after the second AZD1222 dose. The CDR3, as DNA: TGTGCCAGCAGTTTACAGTATGGCTACACCTTC. It encodes CASSLQYGYTF.